What follows are 15 T cell receptor beta chains derived from one specimen sequenced in a study of T-cell reconstitution after alpha-beta-depleted transplantation in children. For TCRbeta, the library was prepared with unique molecular identifiers. In TCRdb, the PCR reads were re-called with MiXCR into one record per CDR3 protein. The sample gives about 200,000 distinct CDR3 sequences, approximately 17% of which show up once; about 45% is in the top ten. Source: PBMCs, mostly from graft donor cells, taken 360 days after TCRalphabeta/CD19-depleted stem cell transplant. These receptors originate from a male patient aged 2-10 years who had a stem cell transplant for acute lymphoblastic leukemia, so the T cells may come from the graft donor.

In this sample, this clonotype turned up a few times. The chain couples TRBV7-8 to TRBJ2-5, with TRBD2 matching over 13 bases. The germline gives CDR1 SGHVS, CDR2 FQNEAQ. Trimming took 4 bases from V and 2 from J; bases not matched to a gene: 4. The CDR3 extends over 16 amino acids. This chain's CDR3 is CASSYGLAGEQETQYF. The CDR3 bases are TGTGCCAGCAGCTACGGACTAGCGGGGGAACAAGAGACCCAGTACTTC.

CDR3 sequence: CASSLDRAASEAFF. Written as DNA, the CDR3 is TGCGCCAGCAGCTTGGATCGGGCAGCCTCAGAAGCTTTCTTT. The chain employs TRBV5-1 and TRBJ1-1; no clear D. This CDR3 is built from 14 residues. In germline, CDR1 is SGHRS, CDR2 YFSETQ. Trimming removed 0 bases at V and 8 bases at J, with 14 bases between.

V and J are TRBV4-3 and TRBJ2-6; 12 bases agree with TRBD2. The J segment lost 2 bases and the V segment lost 3 bases, leaving 5 bases of the junction unmatched. Germline V CDR1 and CDR2: LGHNA, YSLEER. The CDR3 totals 18 residues. CDR3 protein: CASSQLAGGFPGANVLTF. In DNA form, the CDR3 reads TGCGCCAGCAGCCAGCTAGCGGGAGGGTTCCCTGGGGCCAACGTCCTGACTTTC.

This chain joins TRBV11-2 and TRBJ2-2; D may match TRBD1 or TRBD2 (6 bases each). The V end lost 4 bases, the J end lost 6 bases, and 12 bases lay between the germline ends. CDR3 length: 14 residues. Looked up from germline, CDR1 is SGHAT and CDR2 is FQNNGV. The CDR3 reads CASSSRGVAGELFF. CDR3 DNA sequence: TGTGCCAGCAGCTCGAGGGGGGTGGCCGGGGAGCTGTTTTTT.

Comment on this clonotype: An end of the junction differs from the germline gene, which may be a read error. The J gene is TRBJ2-2, the V gene TRBV3-1; D might be TRBD1 (6 bases). CDR1 and CDR2 (germline): LGHDT, YNNKEL (reference sequence). This CDR3 has 18 amino acids. This chain's CDR3 is CTSRVVSGHPNLTGELFF. The CDR3 DNA follows: TGTACCAGCAGGGTCGTCTCGGGACACCCAAACTTGACCGGGGAGCTGTTTTTT.

In its sample, this clonotype was seen a few times. The J gene is TRBJ2-3, the V gene TRBV7-2; 11 nucleotides agree with TRBD2. The V gene end was trimmed by 4 bases and the J gene end by 4 bases; junction bases not matched to a gene: 7. The germline V gene has CDR1 SGHTA and CDR2 FQGNSA. The CDR3 totals 16 residues. In nucleotides, the CDR3 is TGTGCCAGCAGCTATGTAGCGGGGGGGCTCGCAGATACGCAGTATTTT. It encodes CASSYVAGGLADTQYF.

As DNA, the CDR3 is TGTGCCAGCAGTTTTGACAGGGAGGGGACTGAAGCTTTCTTT. It translates to CASSFDREGTEAFF. This chain links TRBV27 with TRBJ1-1; 7 nucleotides match TRBD1. V trimming: 3 bases; J trimming: 5 bases; junction bases outside the gene matches: 6. The CDR3 consists of 14 residues. Germline CDR1 MNHEY, CDR2 SMNVEV (reference sequence).

This clonotype was seen a few times. This sequence joins TRBV11-2 and TRBJ2-3, with 11 bases identical to TRBD2. Per the germline V gene, CDR1 is SGHAT and CDR2 is FQNNGV. This CDR3 is built from 17 residues. V lost 4 bases, J lost 2 bases, and 8 bases stayed unmatched. CDR3 sequence: CASSSSRLAGITDTQYF. The DNA of the CDR3 is TGTGCCAGCAGCTCCAGCCGACTAGCGGGAATCACAGATACGCAGTATTTT.

This clonotype appeared a few times. This chain joins TRBV7-6 and TRBJ2-1, with D possibly called TRBD1 or TRBD2 (6 bases each). Trimming took 0 bases from V and 7 from J, leaving 10 bases between them. Germline V gives CDR1 SGHVS, CDR2 FNYEAQ. This CDR3 is built from 14 residues. CDR3 loop: CASSLARGVNEQFF. DNA for the CDR3: TGTGCCAGCAGCTTAGCGAGGGGGGTGAATGAGCAGTTCTTC.

The chain links TRBV6-2 or TRBV6-3 to TRBJ2-1, with D perhaps TRBD1 or TRBD2 (5 bases each). The CDR3 consists of 15 residues. V gave up 0 bases and J gave up 6 bases, with 12 bases separating them. CDR1 and CDR2 from the germline V gene are MNHEY and SVGEGT. The DNA of the CDR3 is TGTGCCAGCAGTTACTCGCTCCGAGGGGCCAATGAGCAGTTCTTC. This encodes CASSYSLRGANEQFF.

This clonotype was seen ten or more times. The chain has TRBV7-2 and TRBJ1-4; no clear D. The germline gives CDR1 SGHTA, CDR2 FQGNSA. V lost 3 bases and J 10 bases, leaving 12 bases between the germline ends. The CDR3 runs 13 residues. The DNA for the CDR3 is TGTGCCAGCAGCTTCGGACGGCTCTCAAAACTGTTTTTT. Its protein product is CASSFGRLSKLFF.

This clonotype was found many times. In nucleotides, the CDR3 is TGTGCCAGCAGTAGGGGACAGGGAGGGGATGAAAAACTGTTTTTT. Translating gives CASSRGQGGDEKLFF. The V call is TRBV12-3 or TRBV12-4, the J call TRBJ1-4; 9 nucleotides match TRBD1. This CDR3 contains 15 residues. Trimming removed 5 bases from V and 6 bases from J; junction bases left unmatched: 7.

This sequence joins TRBV10-2 and TRBJ1-5; no clear D gene. The CDR3 contains 14 residues. The germline V gene encodes CDR1 WSHSY and CDR2 SAAADI. V shed 5 bases and J shed 3 bases, with 11 bases lying between them. This CDR3 reads CASSLGMNNQPQHF. In DNA, the CDR3 is TGCGCCAGCAGTCTGGGTATGAACAATCAGCCCCAGCATTTT.

The chain has TRBV20-1 and TRBJ2-3; no clear D gene. The germline gives CDR1 DFQATT, CDR2 SNEGSKA (reference sequence). V dropped 1 base and J dropped 7 bases, with 18 bases sitting between them. This CDR3 is built from 15 residues. The CDR3 DNA sequence: TGCAGTGCTAGAGTAGACAACGTTCTCGGGTATACGCAGTATTTT. Translating gives CSARVDNVLGYTQYF.

The CDR3 here is CAISVTPPGTGGRTTYEQYF. The DNA for the CDR3 is TGTGCCATCAGTGTGACTCCTCCAGGGACGGGCGGGAGGACCACTTACGAGCAGTACTTC. The chain joins TRBV10-3 to TRBJ2-7, with 8 bases lining up with TRBD2. Germline V gene data show CDR1 as ENHRY and CDR2 as SYGVKD. After removal of 4 bases from V and 4 bases from J, the junction contained 24 bases not matched to a gene. CDR3 length equals 20 residues.